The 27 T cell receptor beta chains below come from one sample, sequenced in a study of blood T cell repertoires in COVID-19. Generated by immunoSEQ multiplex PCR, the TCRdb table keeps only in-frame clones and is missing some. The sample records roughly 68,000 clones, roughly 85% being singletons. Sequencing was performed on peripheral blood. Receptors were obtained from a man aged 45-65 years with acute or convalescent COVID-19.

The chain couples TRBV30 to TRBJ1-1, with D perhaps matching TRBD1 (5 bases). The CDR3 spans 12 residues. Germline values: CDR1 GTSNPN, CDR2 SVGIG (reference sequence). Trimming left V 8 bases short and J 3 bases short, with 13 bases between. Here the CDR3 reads CAGRTGDTEAFF. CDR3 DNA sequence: TGTGCCGGCAGGACGGGGGACACTGAAGCTTTCTTT. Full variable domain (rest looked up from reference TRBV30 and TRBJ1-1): SQTIHQWPATLVQPVGSPLSLECTVEGTSNPNLYWYRQAAGRGLQLLFYSVGIGQISSEVPQNLSASRPQDRQFILSSKKLLLSDSGFYLCAGRTGDTEAFFGQGTRLTVV.

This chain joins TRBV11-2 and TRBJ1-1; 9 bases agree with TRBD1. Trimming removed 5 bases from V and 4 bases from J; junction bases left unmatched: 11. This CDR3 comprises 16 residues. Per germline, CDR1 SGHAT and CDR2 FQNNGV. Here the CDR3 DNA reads TGTGCCAGCAGCCCTCGTCCCGGACAGGGGAGCACTGAAGCTTTCTTT. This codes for CASSPRPGQGSTEAFF.

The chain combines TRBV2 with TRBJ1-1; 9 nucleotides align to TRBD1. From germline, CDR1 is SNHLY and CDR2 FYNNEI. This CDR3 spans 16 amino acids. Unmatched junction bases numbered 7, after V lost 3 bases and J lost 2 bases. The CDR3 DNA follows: TGTGCCAGCAGTGAGGGTCGGGACAGGGAAAACACTGAAGCTTTCTTT. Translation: CASSEGRDRENTEAFF.

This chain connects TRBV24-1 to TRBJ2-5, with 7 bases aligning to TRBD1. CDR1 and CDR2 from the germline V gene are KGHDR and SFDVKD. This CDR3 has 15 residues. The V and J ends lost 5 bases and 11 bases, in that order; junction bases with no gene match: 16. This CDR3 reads CATSAKRDSDRLQYF. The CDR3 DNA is TGTGCCACCAGTGCTAAGAGGGACAGTGACCGCCTGCAGTACTTC.

CDR3 sequence: CASSLTRIAGIQPQHF. The CDR3 region has the DNA TGTGCCAGCAGTCTTACTCGTATTGCAGGGATTCAGCCCCAGCATTTT. This chain connects TRBV6-2 or TRBV6-3 to TRBJ1-5; a weak D match, TRBD1 (5 bases). CDR3 length: 16 residues. Trimming stripped 5 bases from V and 6 bases from J, with 20 bases between. The V gene's germline CDR1 is MNHEY and CDR2 SVGEGT.

The CDR3 loop reads CASSSTSAKNIQYF. Written as DNA, the CDR3 is TGTGCCAGCAGCTCGACTAGCGCCAAAAACATTCAGTACTTC. The rearrangement uses TRBV2 and TRBJ2-4; 7 bases agree with TRBD2. Germline CDR1 is SNHLY and CDR2 is FYNNEI. V dropped 6 bases and J dropped 1; count of bases not matched to a gene: 3. This CDR3 has 14 amino acids.

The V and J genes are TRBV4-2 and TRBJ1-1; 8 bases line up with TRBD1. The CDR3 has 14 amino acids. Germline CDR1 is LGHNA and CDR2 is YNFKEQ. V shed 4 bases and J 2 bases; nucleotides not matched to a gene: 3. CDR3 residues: CASSPGQANTEAFF. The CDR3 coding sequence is TGTGCCAGCAGCCCGGGACAGGCTAACACTGAAGCTTTCTTT.

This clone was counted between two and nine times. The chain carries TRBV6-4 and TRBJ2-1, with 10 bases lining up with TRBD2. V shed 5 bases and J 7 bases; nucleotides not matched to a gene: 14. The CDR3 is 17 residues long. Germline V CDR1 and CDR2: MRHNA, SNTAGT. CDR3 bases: TGTGCCAGCAGTAGACTAGCGGGCAGTCAACAAAGGAATGAGCAGTTCTTC. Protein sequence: CASSRLAGSQQRNEQFF.

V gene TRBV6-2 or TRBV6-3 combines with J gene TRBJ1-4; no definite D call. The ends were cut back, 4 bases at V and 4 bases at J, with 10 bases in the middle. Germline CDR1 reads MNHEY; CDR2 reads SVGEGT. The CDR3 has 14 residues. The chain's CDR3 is CASSSPSSNEKLFF. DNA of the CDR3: TGTGCCAGCAGTTCCCCTTCCAGTAATGAAAAACTGTTTTTT.

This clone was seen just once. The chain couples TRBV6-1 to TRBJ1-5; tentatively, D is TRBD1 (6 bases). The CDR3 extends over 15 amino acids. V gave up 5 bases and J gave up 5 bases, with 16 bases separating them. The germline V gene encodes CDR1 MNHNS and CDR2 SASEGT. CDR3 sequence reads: CASSFLGGADQPQHF. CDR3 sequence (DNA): TGTGCCAGCAGTTTCCTAGGGGGAGCGGATCAGCCCCAGCATTTT.

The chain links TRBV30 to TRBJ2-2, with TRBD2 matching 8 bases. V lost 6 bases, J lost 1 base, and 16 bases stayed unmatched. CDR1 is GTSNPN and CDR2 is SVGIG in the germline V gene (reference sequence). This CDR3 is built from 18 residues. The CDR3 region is CACPPRVSGGLNTGELFF. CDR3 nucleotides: TGTGCCTGCCCCCCCAGGGTAAGCGGGGGCCTGAACACCGGGGAGCTGTTTTTT. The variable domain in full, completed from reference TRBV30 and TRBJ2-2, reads SQTIHQWPATLVQPVGSPLSLECTVEGTSNPNLYWYRQAAGRGLQLLFYSVGIGQISSEVPQNLSASRPQDRQFILSSKKLLLSDSGFYLCACPPRVSGGLNTGELFFGEGSRLTVL.

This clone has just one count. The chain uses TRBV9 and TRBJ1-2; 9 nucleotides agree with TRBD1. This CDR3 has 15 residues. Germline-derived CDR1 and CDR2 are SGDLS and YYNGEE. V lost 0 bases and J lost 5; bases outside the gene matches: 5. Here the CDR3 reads CASSVGGTGRYGYTF. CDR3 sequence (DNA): TGTGCCAGCAGCGTAGGTGGGACAGGGAGATATGGCTACACCTTC.

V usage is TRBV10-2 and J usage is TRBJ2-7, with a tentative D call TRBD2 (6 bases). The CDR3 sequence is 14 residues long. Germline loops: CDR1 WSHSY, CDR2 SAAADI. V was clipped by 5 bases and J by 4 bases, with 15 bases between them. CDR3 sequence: CASSPGELDYEQYV. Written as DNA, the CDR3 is TGCGCCAGCAGTCCGGGGGAACTCGATTACGAGCAGTACGTC.

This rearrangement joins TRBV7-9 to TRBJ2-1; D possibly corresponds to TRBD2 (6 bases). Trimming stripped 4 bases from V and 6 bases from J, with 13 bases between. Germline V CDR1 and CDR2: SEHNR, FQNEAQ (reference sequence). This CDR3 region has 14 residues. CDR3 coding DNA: TGTGCCAGCAGCTGGGGACTTAGGGGCAATGAGCAGTTCTTC. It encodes CASSWGLRGNEQFF.

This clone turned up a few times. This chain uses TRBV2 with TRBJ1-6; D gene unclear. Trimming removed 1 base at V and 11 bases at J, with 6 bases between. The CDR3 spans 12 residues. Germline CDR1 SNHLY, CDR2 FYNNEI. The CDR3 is CASSEGRTPLHF. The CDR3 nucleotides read TGTGCCAGCAGTGAAGGGAGGACACCCCTCCACTTT.

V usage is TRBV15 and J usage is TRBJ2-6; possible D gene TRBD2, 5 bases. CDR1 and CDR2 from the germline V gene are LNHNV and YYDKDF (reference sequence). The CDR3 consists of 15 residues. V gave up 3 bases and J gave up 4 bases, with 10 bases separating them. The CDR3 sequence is CATSSRTVGANVLTF. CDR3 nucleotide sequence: TGTGCCACCAGCAGCAGGACTGTGGGGGCCAACGTCCTGACTTTC.

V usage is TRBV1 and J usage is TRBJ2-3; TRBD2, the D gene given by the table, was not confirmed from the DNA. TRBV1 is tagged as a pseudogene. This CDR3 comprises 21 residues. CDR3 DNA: TGCACCAGCAGCCAATGGGCTCTTCTAGCGGGGGGGAGGTTGGGCACAGATACGCAGTATTTT. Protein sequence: CTSSQWALLAGGRLGTDTQYF.

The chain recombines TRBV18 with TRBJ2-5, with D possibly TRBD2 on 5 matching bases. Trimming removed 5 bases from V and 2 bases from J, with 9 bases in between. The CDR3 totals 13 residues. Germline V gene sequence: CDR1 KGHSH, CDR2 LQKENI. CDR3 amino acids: CASSGGDQETQYF. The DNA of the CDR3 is TGTGCCAGCTCAGGAGGTGATCAAGAGACCCAGTACTTC.

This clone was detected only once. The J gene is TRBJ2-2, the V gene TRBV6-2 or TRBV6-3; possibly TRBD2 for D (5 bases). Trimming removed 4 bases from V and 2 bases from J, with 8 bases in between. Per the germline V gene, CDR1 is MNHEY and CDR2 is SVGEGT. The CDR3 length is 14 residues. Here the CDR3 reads CASSSTRNTGELFF. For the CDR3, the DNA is TGTGCCAGCAGTTCCACTAGAAACACCGGGGAGCTGTTTTTT.

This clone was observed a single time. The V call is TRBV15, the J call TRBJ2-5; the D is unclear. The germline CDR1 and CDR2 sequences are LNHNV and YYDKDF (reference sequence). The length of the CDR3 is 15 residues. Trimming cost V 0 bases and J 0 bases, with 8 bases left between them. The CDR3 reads CATSRDKQDQETQYF. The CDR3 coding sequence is TGTGCCACCAGCAGAGATAAGCAGGACCAAGAGACCCAGTACTTC.

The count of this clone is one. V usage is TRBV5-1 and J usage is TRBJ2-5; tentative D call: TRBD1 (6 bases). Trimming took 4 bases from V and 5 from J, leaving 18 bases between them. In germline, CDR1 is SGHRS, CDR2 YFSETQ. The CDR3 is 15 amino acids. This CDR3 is CASSQGTPGGETQYF. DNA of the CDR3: TGCGCCAGCAGCCAGGGGACACCCGGAGGTGAGACCCAGTACTTC. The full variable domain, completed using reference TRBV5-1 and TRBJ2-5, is KAGVTQTPRYLIKTRGQQVTLSCSPISGHRSVSWYQQTPGQGLQFLFEYFSETQRNKGNFPGRFSGRQFSNSRSEMNVSTLELGDSALYLCASSQGTPGGETQYFGPGTRLLVL.

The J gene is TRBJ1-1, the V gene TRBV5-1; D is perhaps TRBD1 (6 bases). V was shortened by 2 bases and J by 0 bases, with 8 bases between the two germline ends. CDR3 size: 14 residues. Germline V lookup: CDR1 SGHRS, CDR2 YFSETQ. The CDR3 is CASSFRDMNTEAFF. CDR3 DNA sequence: TGCGCCAGCAGCTTCAGGGACATGAACACTGAAGCTTTCTTT.

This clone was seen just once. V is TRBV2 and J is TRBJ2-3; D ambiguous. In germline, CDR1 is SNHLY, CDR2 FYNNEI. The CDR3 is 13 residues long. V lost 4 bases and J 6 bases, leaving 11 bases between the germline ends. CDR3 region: CASSGMPRDTQYF. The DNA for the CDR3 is TGTGCCAGCAGTGGTATGCCCCGGGATACGCAGTATTTT.

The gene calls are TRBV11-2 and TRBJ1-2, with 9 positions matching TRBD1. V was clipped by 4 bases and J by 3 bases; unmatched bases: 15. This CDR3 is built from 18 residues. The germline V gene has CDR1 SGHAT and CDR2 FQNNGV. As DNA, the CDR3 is TGTGCCAGCAGCTCCTACCGGGACAGGGAACCGAGGGACTATGGCTACACCTTC. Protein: CASSSYRDREPRDYGYTF.

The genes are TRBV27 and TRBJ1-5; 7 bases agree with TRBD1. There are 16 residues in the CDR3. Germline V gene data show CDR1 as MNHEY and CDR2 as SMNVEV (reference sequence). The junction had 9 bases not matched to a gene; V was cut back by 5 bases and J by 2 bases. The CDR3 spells CASSPLRGQGNQPQHF. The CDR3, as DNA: TGTGCCAGCAGTCCGTTAAGGGGGCAGGGCAATCAGCCCCAGCATTTT.

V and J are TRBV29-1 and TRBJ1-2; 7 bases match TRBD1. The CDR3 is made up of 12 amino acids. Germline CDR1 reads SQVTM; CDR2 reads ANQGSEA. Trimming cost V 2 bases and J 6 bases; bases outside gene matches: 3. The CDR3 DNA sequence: TGCAGCGTTGAAACAGGGGTGAATGGCTACACCTTC. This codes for CSVETGVNGYTF.

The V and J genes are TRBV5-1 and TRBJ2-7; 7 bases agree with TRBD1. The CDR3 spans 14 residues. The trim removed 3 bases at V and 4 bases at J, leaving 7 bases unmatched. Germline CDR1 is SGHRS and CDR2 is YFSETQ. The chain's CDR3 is CASSYRGRGYEQYF. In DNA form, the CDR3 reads TGCGCCAGCAGCTACAGGGGAAGAGGGTACGAGCAGTACTTC.